This entry is about one TCR beta chain. The antigen is unknown. Within the sample, other DNA sequences also encode this same CDR3. The PCR had 60 Vbeta and 13 Jbeta primers. Only in-frame clones appear in the TCRdb table, and some are missing; sequencing was by immunoSEQ multiplex PCR. The sample comprises fewer than 300,000 clones, roughly 88% of which are singletons, and about 4% rests with the top ten. The data were obtained in a study of cytomegalovirus exposure and HLA in healthy donors. About the study: A prior analysis found 90 million to 120 million unique TCR beta sequences from approximately 200 million T cells. Findings of the study overall: Available immune exposure information covered CMV serostatus only. There were approximately 150 TCR beta chains listed as cytomegalovirus-associated.

Germline lookup yields CDR1 SEHNR and CDR2 FQNEAQ (reference sequence). The length of the CDR3 is 13 residues. V trimming: 5 bases; J trimming: 2 bases; junction bases outside the gene matches: 3. The sequenced material came from PBMCs. This receptor was identified in a man aged 35 to 55 in good health and CMV-seropositive. This chain connects TRBV7-9 to TRBJ2-7; 7 bases match TRBD1. For the CDR3, the DNA is TGTGCCAGCAGCACGGGACAGACCTACGAGCAGTACTTC. Translated: CASSTGQTYEQYF.